This note documents a single T cell receptor (beta chain) sequence. Authors' methods: By means of reference gene primer amplification, nucleated cell counts were estimated. Produced via immunoSEQ multiplex PCR; TCRdb's table is partial and in-frame only. V, J and clone size derive from that table, while D and trimming were established from the DNA sequence. Found here are under 75,000 clones, 65% to 85% of them singletons; the top ten hold 4.5% to 7%. The data are from a study of blood T cell repertoires in COVID-19. The overall study: There were acute and convalescent COVID-19 samples, and they came from the United States, Italy and Spain. Sources were T cells, B-cell-depleted T cells, or PBMCs; the material itself was cDNA or gDNA.

Germline V gene lookup returns CDR1 LGHDT and CDR2 YNNKEL (reference sequence). Trimming at V came to 3 bases and at J to 4 bases, leaving 5 bases not matched to a gene. The CDR3 is made up of 15 amino acids. This sequence was found in a woman in her 70s with acute or convalescent COVID-19. The sample taken for sequencing was peripheral blood. This chain links TRBV3-1 (or the pseudogene TRBV3-2) with TRBJ1-2; 10 bases align to TRBD1. CDR3 loop: CASSQGQGFLYGYTF. CDR3 bases: TGTGCCAGCAGCCAGGGACAGGGGTTTCTCTATGGCTACACCTTC.